The present T cell receptor beta chain was sequenced within a study of Graves' ophthalmopathy and Graves' hyperthyroidism. This clonotype was seen ten or more times. The antigen is not known. Germline V gives CDR1 SEHNR, CDR2 FQNEAQ (reference sequence). The CDR3 is 14 residues long. V was cut by 5 bases and J by 3 bases, with 11 bases left in between. RNA transcripts served as template for amplifying TCR beta CDR3 sequences. First-round RT-PCR used HTBI primers; second-round multiplex PCR followed. TCRdb recomputed calls from the multiplex PCR reads with MiXCR, one row per CDR3 protein. The sample lists around 1,200,000 distinct CDR3 sequences; approximately 35% were seen once. Participants with hyperthyroidism, aged 18 to 65, were newly diagnosed with under 2 months' duration. None of the included patients had other autoimmune diseases, uncontrolled infections, pregnancy or lactation, as these led to exclusion. Clinical symptoms, serum thyroxine, TRAb, thyroid ultrasound and orbital computed tomography were relied on for diagnosis.

Overall study results and limits: Discrimination between ophthalmopathy and stable hyperthyroidism by a 13-signature model showed about 88% sensitivity and 70% to 84% specificity.

V is TRBV7-9 and J is TRBJ1-5; tentatively, D is TRBD1 (5 bases). Sample: peripheral blood or thyroid tissue (not recorded which). This TCR derives from an adult man with Graves' hyperthyroidism. The CDR3 DNA is TGTGCCAGCAGCCAAGGACACCTCAATCAGCCCCAGCATTTT. Amino acids: CASSQGHLNQPQHF.